This T cell receptor (beta chain) was sequenced in a study of blood T cells in healthy people across ages. Using a J-beta primer mix together with a sample-barcoded 5' primer, a second PCR was run for about 6 to 12 cycles. Through a template-switch adaptor with 12 random nucleotides, each cDNA molecule received a tag. Via MiXCR, TCRdb re-called the 5' RACE reads, giving one row per CDR3 protein. The sample contains some 1.6 million distinct CDR3 sequences, about 32% of which appear only once. This clonotype has only one observation. The CDR3 covers 14 residues. Germline V gene sequence: CDR1 MNHNS, CDR2 SASEGT.

V usage is TRBV6-1 and J usage is TRBJ2-7; D possibly corresponds to TRBD2 (5 bases). The DNA end is a closer match to TRBJ2-5, so the J assignment may be wrong. This TCR came from a woman in her 30s in good health. Specimen: blood. CDR3 sequence: CASINSGIQETQYF. CDR3 in DNA: TGTGCCAGCATCAATTCGGGAATCCAAGAGACCCAGTACTTC.